The source of this TCR beta chain is a study of T cell responses to AZD1222 COVID-19 vaccine listed by TCRdb under 2021. Regarding the research as a whole: TCR sequencing covered fewer than 250 trial participants: 200 to 220 given two doses of AZD1222 and some 25 given two doses of MenACWY control vaccine. Trial participants were enrolled into age subgroups of 18-55, 56-69 and 70-plus years, which contained around 150, 28 and 57 TCR-sequenced participants, respectively. Broad study findings and their caveats: After two AZD1222 doses, both the breadth and the depth of spike-specific TCRs were significantly higher than at day 0 and than in MenACWY recipients. Conclusions about previously exposed vaccinees are limited because only five to seven AZD1222 recipients were SARS-CoV-2 seropositive at baseline. The 56-69-year group was small, and its depth increase did not reach significance, likely because of low power. Vaccine-associated CD4 TCRs spanned the whole spike protein, with dominant responses in regions 160-218 and 743-854. Because no samples from the day 14 peak response were available, repertoires could be characterized only after the peak T cell response. Reportedly, close to half of the unique spike-specific TCRs recognized epitopes lying outside the regions that are mutated in the B.1.351 and B.1.1.7 variants. Most participants were white British and females outnumbered males, and the authors suggested that clonal diversity may have been underestimated.

For this chain, trimming is 5 bases at the V end and 7 bases at the J end, and the number of junction bases without a gene match is 13. From its cysteine to its phenylalanine, the CDR3 spans 16 amino acids. Only the CDR3 region is kept as DNA, spanning 48 bases read in frame from base 1. CDR1 and CDR2, looked up from the germline V gene, are SGHTA and FQGNSA. What the time point label conveys for this sample: about 28 days (+/-7) after the second vaccine dose. AZD1222 recipients whose second dose came at about 4 weeks and those whose second dose came at about 12 weeks were combined into one group, since spike-specific TCR depth and breadth did not differ between the two schedules. Samples from vaccinated people were obtained from the UK trials COV001 and COV002, which included a single-blind randomized controlled phase 2/3 trial of AZD1222 (ChAdOx1 nCoV-19) in healthy adults. For TCRbeta chain sequencing, PBMC samples were collected from trial participants at day 0 and at day 28 after the second dose.

Turning to this clone: It has no known antigen specificity. No clone much larger than this one lies a single base away; base qualities are absent.

The CDR3 regions of human TCRbeta chains were analyzed by immunosequencing. Processing in the source paper ran as follows. TCRs in the repertoires were matched against a reference library of SARS-CoV-2-specific TCRs that had been generated with the MIRA antigen-specificity platform. Breadth was defined as the fraction of unique TCRs that were SARS-CoV-2-associated, and depth was defined as the fraction of total T cells that were SARS-CoV-2-associated. Using the MIRA data, each spike-specific TCR was assigned both to the spike region to which the TCR was reactive and to a CD4 or CD8 class. Log10-transformed breadth and depth values were compared by one-way ANOVA with Sidak's multiple comparisons tests. The immuneACCESS repertoire file appears here via TCRdb, limited to in-frame rearrangements. These files lack a portion of the clones; in checked studies, under half of the deficit traces to unresolved V genes, and the cause of the others is not known. That table gives V, J and clone size, and the DNA gave D and trimming. In all, the sample holds 110,000 or so clones, and about 86% of those were seen once. Around 2.9% of the sample is taken by the ten largest.

The origin of this receptor is an adult who received the AZD1222 COVID-19 vaccine. The sample here was peripheral blood, taken 28 days after the second AZD1222 dose. This chain joins TRBV7-2 to TRBJ1-2; TRBD1 matches 10 bases in the middle. CDR3 sequence: CASSLPGQGIVGGYTF. The DNA is as follows: TGTGCCAGCAGCCTTCCGGGACAGGGGATCGTAGGTGGCTACACCTTC. The CDR3, completed at both ends by the reference TRBV7-2 and TRBJ1-2 genes, gives the full variable domain GAGVSQSPSNKVTEKGKDVELRCDPISGHTALYWYRQSLGQGLEFLIYFQGNSAPDKSGLPSDRFSAERTGGSVSTLTIQRTQQEDSAVYLCASSLPGQGIVGGYTFGSGTRLTVV.